Listed here is a single T cell receptor (beta chain). This entry belongs to a study of T cell changes during pregnancy in multiple sclerosis. The junction had 7 bases not matched to a gene; V was cut back by 6 bases and J by 4 bases. Germline V CDR1 and CDR2: MNHNY, SVGAGI (reference sequence). The CDR3 runs 14 residues. Assay used: immunoSEQ multiplex PCR; TCRdb lists only in-frame clones, some missing. Seen here are tens of thousands of clones, around 90% observed once, and the top ten hold approximately 1%. Sequenced here: peripheral blood, sampled in the third trimester of pregnancy. The rearrangement uses TRBV6-6 and TRBJ1-2; 8 nucleotides align to TRBD1. The source is a female donor with multiple sclerosis, enrolled in a pregnancy study. CDR3 coding DNA: TGTGCCAGCAGGAAACAGGGGGAAGGCTATGGCTACACCTTC. It codes for CASRKQGEGYGYTF.